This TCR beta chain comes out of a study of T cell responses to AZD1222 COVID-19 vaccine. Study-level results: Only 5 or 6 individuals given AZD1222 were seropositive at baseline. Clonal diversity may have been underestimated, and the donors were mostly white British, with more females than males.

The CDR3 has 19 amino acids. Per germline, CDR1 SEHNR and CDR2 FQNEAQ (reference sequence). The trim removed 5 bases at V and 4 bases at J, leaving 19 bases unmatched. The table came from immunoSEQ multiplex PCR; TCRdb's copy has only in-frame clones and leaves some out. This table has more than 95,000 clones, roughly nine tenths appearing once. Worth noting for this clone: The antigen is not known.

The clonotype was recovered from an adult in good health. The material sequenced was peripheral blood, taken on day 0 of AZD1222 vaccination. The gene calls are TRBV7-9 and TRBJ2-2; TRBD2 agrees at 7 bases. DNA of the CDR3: TGTGCCAGCAGCCCAACTACGGGTCGGGAGGAGTATCGCACCGGGGAGCTGTTTTTT. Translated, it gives CASSPTTGREEYRTGELFF.